One sample yielded the 25 T cell receptor beta chains listed below, sequenced in a study of CD8 T cells in Susac syndrome. RNA, at roughly 0.45 to 1 ug, was reverse transcribed with random hexamers. TCRdb called the immunoSEQ multiplex PCR reads again in MiXCR, with one record for every CDR3 protein. The sample lists 120,000 or so distinct CDR3 sequences; around 94% were seen once. Sequencing was carried out using CD8+ T cells from PBMCs. The receptor source for this set is a human donor with Susac syndrome.

The genes are TRBV5-6 and TRBJ1-1, with D maybe TRBD1 (6 bases). The germline V gene has CDR1 SGHDT and CDR2 YYEEEE. This CDR3 contains 14 residues. Trimming took off 0 bases at V and 0 bases at J, with 6 bases between the two ends. CDR3 loop: CASSLEGVNTEAFF. The CDR3 DNA sequence: TGTGCCAGCAGCTTGGAGGGGGTGAACACTGAAGCTTTCTTT.

The chain couples TRBV6-6 to TRBJ2-7; D not resolved. Germline V gives CDR1 MNHNY, CDR2 SVGAGI (reference sequence). The CDR3 is 12 amino acids. V dropped 4 bases and J dropped 6 bases, with 10 bases sitting between them. CDR3 DNA sequence: TGTGCCAGCAGTTCCACCGGAACCGAGCAGTACTTC. Its translation is CASSSTGTEQYF.

The rearrangement joins TRBV15 to TRBJ1-2, with D possibly matching TRBD1 (6 bases). In germline, CDR1 is LNHNV, CDR2 YYDKDF (reference sequence). Trimming removed 5 bases at V and 4 bases at J, with 14 bases between. The CDR3 has 14 residues. CDR3 residues: CATSPTGTSYGYTF. CDR3 sequence (DNA): TGTGCCACCAGCCCTACCGGGACATCCTATGGCTACACCTTC.

V usage is TRBV19 and J usage is TRBJ1-1; D might be TRBD1 (5 bases). The CDR3 totals 13 residues. The germline V and J ends were trimmed by 6 bases and 1 base, with 9 bases remaining between them. Looked up from germline, CDR1 is LNHDA and CDR2 is SQIVND (reference sequence). As DNA, the CDR3 is TGTGCCAGTAGCCACCAGGGGAACACTGAAGCTTTCTTT. It codes for CASSHQGNTEAFF.

The chain combines TRBV20-1 with TRBJ2-1, with D perhaps matching TRBD1 (6 bases). V was trimmed by 0 bases and J by 6 bases, leaving 9 bases between them. The CDR3 is 13 residues long. CDR1 DFQATT and CDR2 SNEGSKA come from the germline V gene (reference sequence). In nucleotides, the CDR3 is TGCAGTGCTAGAGAAGTAGGGGGCAATGAGCAGTTCTTC. Residues: CSAREVGGNEQFF.

The rearrangement links TRBV2 to TRBJ2-5; D possibly corresponds to TRBD1 (5 bases). The CDR3 has 15 residues. Germline CDR1 reads SNHLY; CDR2 reads FYNNEI. Trimming removed 4 bases from V and 4 bases from J, with 16 bases in between. The CDR3 sequence: CASSGSRTLPETQYF. CDR3 DNA: TGTGCCAGCAGTGGAAGCCGGACACTCCCAGAGACCCAGTACTTC.

The V call is TRBV7-9, the J call TRBJ2-7, with D possibly TRBD2 on 6 matching bases. CDR1 SEHNR and CDR2 FQNEAQ come from the germline V gene (reference sequence). Trimming stripped 1 base from V and 4 bases from J, with 11 bases between. This CDR3 is built from 14 residues. CDR3 coding DNA: TGTGCCAGCAGCTTAGGTGCAGGGAGGTACGAGCAGTACTTC. Translation gives CASSLGAGRYEQYF.

V and J are TRBV25-1 and TRBJ2-7; 9 bases align to TRBD1. Germline V gives CDR1 MGHDK, CDR2 SYGVNS. This CDR3 region has 17 residues. The junction had 10 bases not matched to a gene; V was cut back by 2 bases and J by 2 bases. The CDR3 sequence: CASSERRWDRETYEQYF. CDR3 DNA: TGTGCCAGCAGTGAAAGACGTTGGGACAGGGAGACCTACGAGCAGTACTTC.

In its sample, this clonotype was seen once. The V gene is TRBV29-1, the J gene TRBJ2-3; D is possibly TRBD2 (7 bases). The CDR3 spans 14 residues. Germline-derived CDR1 and CDR2 are SQVTM and ANQGSEA. V was trimmed by 4 bases and J by 3 bases, leaving 14 bases between them. In DNA, the CDR3 is TGCAGCGTTGTGGTGGGGGGGCTGACAGATACGCAGTATTTT. Protein product: CSVVVGGLTDTQYF.

The CDR3 loop reads CSARDRNNEQFF. The CDR3 DNA follows: TGCAGTGCTCGGGACAGAAACAATGAGCAGTTCTTC. The chain combines TRBV20-1 with TRBJ2-1; 7 bases fit TRBD1. The CDR3 is made up of 12 amino acids. Trimming cost V 5 bases and J 5 bases; bases outside gene matches: 3. Per germline, CDR1 DFQATT and CDR2 SNEGSKA (reference sequence).

CDR3 amino acids: CASSPRATDTQYF. In nucleotides, the CDR3 is TGTGCCAGCAGCCCGAGGGCGACAGATACGCAGTATTTT. The rearrangement uses TRBV6-6 and TRBJ2-3; tentative D call: TRBD2 (5 bases). CDR3 length equals 13 residues. V dropped 6 bases and J dropped 3 bases, with 10 bases sitting between them. In germline, CDR1 is MNHNY, CDR2 SVGAGI (reference sequence).

The chain is built from TRBV29-1 and TRBJ2-5; D may match TRBD1 or TRBD2 (5 bases each). Germline CDR1 is SQVTM and CDR2 is ANQGSEA. The CDR3 covers 11 residues. Here the CDR3 reads CSARGVETQYF. DNA of the CDR3: TGCAGTGCACGGGGCGTAGAGACCCAGTACTTC.

This rearrangement joins TRBV6-2 or TRBV6-3 to TRBJ2-1; D might be TRBD2 (6 bases). With 5 bases removed from V and 9 bases from J, the gap between germline ends came to 20 bases. In germline, CDR1 is MNHEY, CDR2 SVGEGT. This CDR3 comprises 15 residues. In nucleotides, the CDR3 is TGTGCCAGCAGTCACCCGGGACTCGAGCCCGGTGAGCAGTTCTTC. Translated: CASSHPGLEPGEQFF.

This chain uses TRBV19 with TRBJ2-7; 8 bases are shared with TRBD1. This CDR3 is built from 15 residues. J lost 1 base, V lost 3 bases, and 5 bases had no gene match. Germline CDR1 is LNHDA and CDR2 is SQIVND (reference sequence). CDR3 sequence (DNA): TGTGCCAGTAGTATGGACACAGGGGGATCCTACGAGCAGTACTTC. Residues: CASSMDTGGSYEQYF. Together with reference TRBV19 and TRBJ2-7, the CDR3 gives the full variable domain: DGGITQSPKYLFRKEGQNVTLSCEQNLNHDAMYWYRQDPGQGLRLIYYSQIVNDFQKGDIAEGYSVSREKKESFPLTVTSAQKNPTAFYLCASSMDTGGSYEQYFGPGTRLTVT.

V and J are TRBV3-1 and TRBJ2-2, with no clear D. The V end lost 3 bases, the J end lost 6 bases, and 8 bases lay between the germline ends. This CDR3 contains 13 residues. Germline V lookup: CDR1 LGHDT, CDR2 YNNKEL (reference sequence). As DNA, the CDR3 is TGTGCCAGCAGCCACGGTCCCCCCGGGGAGCTGTTTTTT. Translation: CASSHGPPGELFF.

The gene calls are TRBV6-5 and TRBJ1-6, with unresolved D. Germline CDR1 reads MNHEY; CDR2 reads SVGAGI. The CDR3 sequence is 14 residues long. V was shortened by 0 bases and J by 5 bases, with 5 bases between the two germline ends. The CDR3 spells CASSYSADNSPLHF. CDR3 DNA sequence: TGTGCCAGCAGTTACTCGGCGGATAATTCACCCCTCCACTTT.

This chain uses TRBV19 with TRBJ1-5; D is possibly TRBD1 (5 bases). The CDR3 totals 15 residues. Trimming took 6 bases from V and 7 from J, leaving 19 bases between them. Germline CDR1 reads LNHDA; CDR2 reads SQIVND (reference sequence). CDR3 in DNA: TGTGCCAGTAGGCAATTTCAGGGAGGTGGACAGCCCCAGCATTTT. Translation gives CASRQFQGGGQPQHF.

This rearrangement joins TRBV4-2 to TRBJ2-1; 8 nucleotides line up with TRBD2. Germline values: CDR1 LGHNA, CDR2 YNFKEQ. CDR3 length: 17 amino acids. The V segment lost 3 bases and the J segment 4 bases; nucleotides outside the gene matches: 11. The CDR3 nucleotides are TGTGCCAGCAGCCACACGAGGGGGACTAGTTATTACAATGAGCAGTTCTTC. Its protein is CASSHTRGTSYYNEQFF.

The chain carries TRBV12-3 or TRBV12-4 and TRBJ2-5, with D hard to call. Between the trimmed V and J ends, which lost 6 bases and 7 bases, there was a span of 9 bases. This CDR3 spans 11 amino acids. CDR3 DNA sequence: TGTGCCAGCAGCCTCCACGGGACCCAGTACTTC. Its protein is CASSLHGTQYF.

The gene calls are TRBV19 and TRBJ1-5; TRBD1 might be the D (6 bases). Looked up from germline, CDR1 is LNHDA and CDR2 is SQIVND (reference sequence). Trimming removed 5 bases from V and 0 bases from J, with 8 bases in between. The CDR3 consists of 14 residues. The CDR3, as DNA: TGTGCCAGTAGTTGGGGGCGTAGCAATCAGCCCCAGCATTTT. Protein sequence: CASSWGRSNQPQHF.

This chain connects TRBV12-3 or TRBV12-4 to TRBJ2-1; 10 positions match TRBD2. V shed 3 bases, J shed 10 bases, and the junction held 9 bases outside the gene matches. The length of the CDR3 is 15 residues. This CDR3 is CASSFSGGPPGEQFF. The DNA for the CDR3 is TGTGCCAGCAGTTTTAGCGGGGGGCCGCCGGGAGAGCAGTTCTTC.

This clonotype has a single count. This sequence joins TRBV30 and TRBJ1-1, with TRBD1 matching over 11 bases. Germline lookup yields CDR1 GTSNPN and CDR2 SVGIG (reference sequence). Germline trimming cut 4 bases from V and 8 bases from J; bases unmatched to any gene: 15. CDR3 size: 16 residues. The CDR3 coding sequence is TGTGCCTGGATGGACAGGGGGCGTAGGAGGGGTTCCGAAGCTTTCTTT. This sequence encodes CAWMDRGRRRGSEAFF.

V gene TRBV10-3 combines with J gene TRBJ2-7, with TRBD1 matching over 9 bases. Per germline, CDR1 ENHRY and CDR2 SYGVKD. The CDR3 covers 17 residues. J gave up 2 bases and V 4 bases, and 12 bases lay outside the gene matches. The CDR3 coding sequence is TGTGCCATCAGTGTCCACGCAACGGGGACAGGGACCTACGAGCAGTACTTC. It yields the protein CAISVHATGTGTYEQYF.

Only one count was recorded for this clonotype. J is TRBJ2-6 and V is TRBV7-2; no clear D. The CDR3 totals 15 residues. Germline CDR1 reads SGHTA; CDR2 reads FQGNSA. Trimming left V 3 bases short and J 2 bases short, with 8 bases between. CDR3 residues: CASSFQMTGANVLTF. The CDR3 nucleotides read TGTGCCAGCAGCTTCCAGATGACTGGGGCCAACGTCCTGACTTTC.

CDR3 bases: TGCGCCAGCAGCCAAGATTCGGGACTCGGAACCGAGCAGTACTTC. It codes for CASSQDSGLGTEQYF. The rearrangement uses TRBV4-3 and TRBJ2-7, with D possibly being TRBD2 (6 bases). The V and J ends lost 0 bases and 6 bases respectively, with 15 bases between them. Germline values: CDR1 LGHNA, CDR2 YSLEER. This CDR3 spans 15 amino acids.